The 23 T cell receptor beta chains below come from one sample, sequenced in a study of Graves' ophthalmopathy and Graves' hyperthyroidism. From RNA, the CDR3 regions of TCR beta chains were amplified and sequenced. Second-round multiplex PCR came after first-round RT-PCR with HTBI primers. TCRdb fed the multiplex PCR reads into MiXCR, producing one record per CDR3 protein. The sample lists about 1.2 million distinct CDR3 sequences; 35% to 40% were seen once. Sequenced sample: peripheral blood or thyroid tissue (not recorded which). These TCRs come from an adult man with Graves' hyperthyroidism.

This clonotype was recorded many times. V gene TRBV19 combines with J gene TRBJ1-1; a weak D match, TRBD1 (5 bases). The CDR3 loop spans 11 amino acids. Trimming stripped 3 bases from V and 13 bases from J, with 12 bases between. Germline V gives CDR1 LNHDA, CDR2 SQIVND (reference sequence). The CDR3 region is CASSIGTALFF. The CDR3 nucleotides are TGTGCCAGTAGTATTGGGACCGCGCTTTTCTTT.

The chain uses TRBV6-2 or TRBV6-3 and TRBJ1-1; weak D call: TRBD1 (6 bases). CDR3 size: 15 residues. Per germline, CDR1 MNHEY and CDR2 SVGEGT. V was shortened by 9 bases and J by 1 base, with 18 bases between the two germline ends. CDR3 sequence (DNA): TGTGCCAGTCAGTTACCGGGACACTCGAACACTGAAGCTTTCTTT. This gives the protein CASQLPGHSNTEAFF.

Note on this clonotype: At one end, the junction sequence differs from germline, possibly due to a read error. The chain links TRBV12-3 or TRBV12-4 to TRBJ2-5; weak D call: TRBD1 (6 bases). CDR3 size: 11 residues. The DNA of the CDR3 is TGTGCCATCAGTTTGAGGGACACAGAGTACTTC. Protein: CAISLRDTEYF.

The chain uses TRBV7-9 and TRBJ2-7; TRBD2 matches at 8 bases. The CDR3 is 18 residues long. J was trimmed by 5 bases and V by 4 bases; bases with no gene match: 19. Germline V gene sequence: CDR1 SEHNR, CDR2 FQNEAQ (reference sequence). The CDR3 reads CASSSGALPGRAFHEQYF. In DNA form, the CDR3 reads TGTGCCAGCAGCTCCGGCGCACTCCCCGGGAGGGCCTTCCACGAGCAGTACTTC. Filled out from reference TRBV7-9 and TRBJ2-7, the complete variable domain reads DTGVSQNPRHKITKRGQNVTFRCDPISEHNRLYWYRQTLGQGPEFLTYFQNEAQLEKSRLLSDRFSAERPKGSFSTLEIQRTEQGDSAMYLCASSSGALPGRAFHEQYFGPGTRLTVT.

Details on this clonotype: With a much larger clone just one base away, this may be a read error. The chain has TRBV5-1 and TRBJ1-1; unclear D gene. The CDR3 is 14 amino acids. Germline CDR1 and CDR2: SGHRS and YFSETQ. The CDR3 spells CASRNRPENTESFF. CDR3 nucleotide sequence: TGCGCCAGCAGAAACCGGCCGGAGAACACTGAATCTTTCTTT.

This clonotype has a count of ten or more. The chain uses TRBV29-1 and TRBJ2-7, with TRBD1 matching 9 bases. The CDR3 covers 16 residues. Per germline, CDR1 SQVTM and CDR2 ANQGSEA. J was trimmed by 3 bases and V by 4 bases; bases with no gene match: 13. CDR3 bases: TGCAGCGTTGTCCCCAGACCCGGGACAGGGAACTACGAGCAGTACTTC. Translating it yields CSVVPRPGTGNYEQYF.

This clonotype was detected ten times or more. This sequence joins TRBV7-9 and TRBJ1-1; no firm D call. The CDR3 spans 14 residues. Per the germline V gene, CDR1 is SEHNR and CDR2 is FQNEAQ (reference sequence). V was trimmed by 3 bases and J by 1 base, leaving 9 bases between them. The CDR3 coding sequence is TGTGCCAGCAGCTTTCCCCGCGGGAACACTGAAGCTTTCTTT. Translating gives CASSFPRGNTEAFF.

This clonotype was detected many times. The chain links TRBV5-6 to TRBJ2-3, with D unclear. V lost 1 base to trimming and J lost 1 base, with 10 bases between them. In germline, CDR1 is SGHDT, CDR2 YYEEEE. This CDR3 comprises 15 residues. DNA of the CDR3: TGTGCCAGCAGCTTGAGAGGACCACGCACAGATACGCAGTATTTT. Encoded protein: CASSLRGPRTDTQYF.

This sequence joins TRBV12-5 and TRBJ1-1; 10 positions match TRBD1. The V gene end was trimmed by 0 bases and the J gene end by 3 bases; junction bases not matched to a gene: 4. Germline V gene sequence: CDR1 LGHNT, CDR2 FRNRAP. This CDR3 has 16 amino acids. The CDR3 sequence is CASGLVLGTGDTEAFF. The DNA of the CDR3 is TGTGCTAGTGGTTTGGTACTGGGGACAGGGGACACTGAAGCTTTCTTT.

The genes are TRBV10-2 and TRBJ1-6; 9 bases map to TRBD1. The germline V gene encodes CDR1 WSHSY and CDR2 SAAADI. V was clipped by 4 bases and J by 8 bases; unmatched bases: 9. The length of the CDR3 is 16 residues. The CDR3 bases are TGCGCCAGCAGTGCGGGGGACAGGGCGTTTGATTCACCCCTCCACTTT. This sequence encodes CASSAGDRAFDSPLHF.

The chain recombines TRBV7-9 with TRBJ2-7; 7 bases line up with TRBD1. The CDR3 loop spans 15 amino acids. Germline CDR1 and CDR2: SEHNR and FQNEAQ (reference sequence). The J segment lost 5 bases and the V segment lost 5 bases, leaving 12 bases of the junction unmatched. CDR3 protein: CASSTRGRGPHEQYF. CDR3 nucleotide sequence: TGTGCCAGCAGCACCCGAGGTAGGGGGCCTCACGAGCAGTACTTC. Full variable domain (outside the CDR3, taken from reference TRBV7-9 and TRBJ2-7): DTGVSQNPRHKITKRGQNVTFRCDPISEHNRLYWYRQTLGQGPEFLTYFQNEAQLEKSRLLSDRFSAERPKGSFSTLEIQRTEQGDSAMYLCASSTRGRGPHEQYFGPGTRLTVT.

The V gene is TRBV6-9, the J gene TRBJ1-2; 9 nucleotides align to TRBD1. Trimming removed 8 bases from V and 4 bases from J; junction bases left unmatched: 14. The CDR3 contains 16 residues. In germline, CDR1 is MNHGY, CDR2 SVAAGI. The CDR3 DNA sequence: TGTGCCAGCGGTGAAGCTTGGCGGGACAGGGCCTATGGCTACACCTTC. Its translation: CASGEAWRDRAYGYTF.

This clonotype has a handful of counts. The genes are TRBV6-2 or TRBV6-3 and TRBJ1-5, with a weak D call TRBD1 (6 bases). CDR1 MNHEY and CDR2 SVGEGT come from the germline V gene. The CDR3 spans 15 residues. The V end was cut by 6 bases, the J end by 2 bases, with 14 bases between. CDR3 nucleotides: TGTGCCAGCAGAAACAGGGTCGGCGGCAATCAGCCCCAGCATTTT. As protein: CASRNRVGGNQPQHF.

This rearrangement joins TRBV5-1 to TRBJ2-7, with D perhaps assigned TRBD1 or TRBD2 (5 bases each). CDR1 and CDR2 from the germline V gene are SGHRS and YFSETQ. The CDR3 covers 15 residues. V dropped 5 bases and J dropped 9 bases, with 24 bases sitting between them. CDR3 in amino acids: CASRTGADGTGGQYF. The CDR3 DNA reads as TGCGCCAGCAGGACCGGGGCGGACGGCACAGGAGGGCAGTACTTC. Drawing the rest from reference TRBV5-1 and TRBJ2-7, the complete variable domain is KAGVTQTPRYLIKTRGQQVTLSCSPISGHRSVSWYQQTPGQGLQFLFEYFSETQRNKGNFPGRFSGRQFSNSRSEMNVSTLELGDSALYLCASRTGADGTGGQYFGPGTRLTVT.

The chain couples TRBV7-3 to TRBJ1-5; D not certain. Trimming left V 7 bases short and J 5 bases short, with 18 bases between. There are 15 residues in the CDR3. Germline V gives CDR1 SGHTA, CDR2 FQGTGA. CDR3 bases: TGTGCCAGCACCCCCAGCGTAGACGGTTATCAGCCCCAGCATTTT. This sequence encodes CASTPSVDGYQPQHF.

This clonotype occurred many times. The CDR3 is CASSARQGTNEQYF. DNA for the CDR3: TGTGCCAGCAGCGCGAGACAGGGGACCAACGAGCAGTACTTC. V usage is TRBV7-2 and J usage is TRBJ2-7; 8 nucleotides line up with TRBD1. Trimming removed 5 bases from V and 5 bases from J; junction bases left unmatched: 8. Per the germline V gene, CDR1 is SGHTA and CDR2 is FQGNSA. CDR3 length: 14 residues.

In its sample, this clonotype was seen many times. Its ends do not fully match the called genes, so a read error is possible. The genes are TRBV24-1 and TRBJ1-6; D remains ambiguous. Germline CDR1 KGHDR, CDR2 SFDVKD. This CDR3 region has 11 residues. The CDR3 protein is CATSDRTIFYF. CDR3 DNA: TGTGCCACCAGTGACCGGACGATCTTCTACTTT.

This clonotype was seen many times. The chain couples TRBV10-3 to TRBJ1-5, with TRBD1 as a possible D gene (6 bases). V shed 2 bases and J shed 3 bases, with 23 bases lying between them. Germline CDR1 and CDR2: ENHRY and SYGVKD. The CDR3 runs 19 residues. The CDR3, as DNA: TGTGCCATCAGTGAGGGAGGAGGGGGTTCAGCCTGGATCAATCAGCCCCAGCATTTT. Residues: CAISEGGGGSAWINQPQHF.

The CDR3 nucleotides are TGTGCCAGCAGCTTGGGACACCAACAGGAAAATTCACCCCTCCACTTT. Translation: CASSLGHQQENSPLHF. The genes are TRBV7-2 and TRBJ1-6; D is perhaps TRBD1 (6 bases). The CDR3 is 16 residues long. Trimming stripped 3 bases from V and 7 bases from J, with 16 bases between. Germline CDR1 and CDR2: SGHTA and FQGNSA.

The chain links TRBV12-3 or TRBV12-4 to TRBJ1-2, with D uncertain. The CDR3 is 13 residues long. V lost 5 bases to trimming and J lost 7 bases, with 14 bases between them. This CDR3 is CASSVREQAGYTF. The DNA for the CDR3 is TGTGCCAGCAGTGTTCGGGAGCAGGCTGGCTACACCTTC.

On this clonotype: A much larger clonotype is one base distant, so this may be a read error. The chain uses TRBV5-1 and TRBJ2-5, with a tentative D call TRBD1 (6 bases). CDR3 length: 14 residues. CDR1 SGHRS and CDR2 YFSETQ come from the germline V gene. Trimming stripped 7 bases from V and 2 bases from J, with 15 bases between. CDR3 nucleotide sequence: TGCGCCAGCCGTTCCTACGACAGGCAAGAGACCCAGTACTTC. Protein sequence: CASRSYDRQETQYF.

This clonotype was counted many times. This sequence joins TRBV5-1 and TRBJ1-1; D remains ambiguous. V was clipped by 0 bases and J by 4 bases, with 13 bases between them. Per the germline V gene, CDR1 is SGHRS and CDR2 is YFSETQ. This CDR3 has 15 residues. The CDR3 DNA reads TGCGCCAGCAGCTTGGGGTCCAAATCAGGCACTGAAGCTTTCTTT. Protein product: CASSLGSKSGTEAFF.

The chain links TRBV28 to TRBJ1-5; unclear D gene. V lost 2 bases to trimming and J lost 1 base, with 9 bases between them. The CDR3 sequence is 15 residues long. Germline V gene data show CDR1 as MDHEN and CDR2 as SYDVKM. The CDR3 is CASSLPTDSNQPQHF. DNA for the CDR3: TGTGCCAGCAGTTTACCCACGGACAGCAATCAGCCCCAGCATTTT. Together with reference TRBV28 and TRBJ1-5, the CDR3 gives the full variable domain: DVKVTQSSRYLVKRTGEKVFLECVQDMDHENMFWYRQDPGLGLRLIYFSYDVKMKEKGDIPEGYSVSREKKERFSLILESASTNQTSMYLCASSLPTDSNQPQHFGDGTRLSIL.